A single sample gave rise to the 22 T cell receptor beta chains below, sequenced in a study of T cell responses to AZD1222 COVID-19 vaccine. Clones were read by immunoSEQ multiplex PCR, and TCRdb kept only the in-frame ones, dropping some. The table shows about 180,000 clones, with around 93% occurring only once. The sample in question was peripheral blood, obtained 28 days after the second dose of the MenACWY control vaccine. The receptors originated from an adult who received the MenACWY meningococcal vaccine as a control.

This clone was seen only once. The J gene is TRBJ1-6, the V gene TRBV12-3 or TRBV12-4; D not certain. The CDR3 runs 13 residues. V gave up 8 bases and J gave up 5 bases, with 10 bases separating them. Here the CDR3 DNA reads TGTGCCAGCCGAACTCGGAATAATTCACCCCTCCACTTT. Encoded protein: CASRTRNNSPLHF.

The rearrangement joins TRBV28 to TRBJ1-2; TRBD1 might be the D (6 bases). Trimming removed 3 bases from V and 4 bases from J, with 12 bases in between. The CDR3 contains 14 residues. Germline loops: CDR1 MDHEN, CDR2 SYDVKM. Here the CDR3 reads CASSLDRVGYGYTF. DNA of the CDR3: TGTGCCAGCAGTTTGGACAGAGTAGGCTATGGCTACACCTTC.

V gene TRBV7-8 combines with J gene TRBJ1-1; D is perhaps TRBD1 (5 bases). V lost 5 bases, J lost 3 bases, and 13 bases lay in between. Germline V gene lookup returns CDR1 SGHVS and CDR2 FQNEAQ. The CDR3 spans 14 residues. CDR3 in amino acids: CASSAREWDTEAFF. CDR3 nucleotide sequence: TGTGCCAGCAGCGCCAGGGAGTGGGACACTGAAGCTTTCTTT.

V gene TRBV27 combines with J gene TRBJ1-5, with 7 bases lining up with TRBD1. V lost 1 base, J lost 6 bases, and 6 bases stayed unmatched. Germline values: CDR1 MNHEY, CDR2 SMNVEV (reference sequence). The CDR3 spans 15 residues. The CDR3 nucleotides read TGTGCCAGCAGTTTATTTCCCCAGGGGGGTCAGCCCCAGCATTTT. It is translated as CASSLFPQGGQPQHF.

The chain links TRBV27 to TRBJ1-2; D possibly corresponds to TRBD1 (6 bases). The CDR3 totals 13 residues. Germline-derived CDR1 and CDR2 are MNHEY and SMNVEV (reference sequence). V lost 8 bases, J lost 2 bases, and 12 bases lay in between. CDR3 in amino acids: CASRGDKNYGYTF. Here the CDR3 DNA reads TGTGCCAGCCGGGGGGACAAGAACTATGGCTACACCTTC.

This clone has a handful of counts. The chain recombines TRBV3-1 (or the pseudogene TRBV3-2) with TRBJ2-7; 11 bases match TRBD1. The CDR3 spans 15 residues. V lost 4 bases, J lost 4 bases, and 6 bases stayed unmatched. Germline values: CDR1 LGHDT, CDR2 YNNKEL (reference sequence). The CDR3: CASSPWGTGGYEQYF. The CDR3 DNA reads TGTGCCAGCAGCCCTTGGGGGACAGGGGGTTACGAGCAGTACTTC.

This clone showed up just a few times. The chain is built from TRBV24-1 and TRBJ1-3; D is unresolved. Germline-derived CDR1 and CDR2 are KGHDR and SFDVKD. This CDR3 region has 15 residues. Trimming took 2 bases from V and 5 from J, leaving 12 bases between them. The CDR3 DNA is TGTGCCACCAGTGATTCTCGGGGTGACAGAAACACCATATATTTT. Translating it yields CATSDSRGDRNTIYF.

CDR3 coding DNA: TGCAGTGCTAACAGGGAGGGCGGCTACACCTTC. The encoded protein is CSANREGGYTF. The J gene is TRBJ1-2, the V gene TRBV20-1, with a weak D call TRBD1 (6 bases). Germline CDR1 reads DFQATT; CDR2 reads SNEGSKA (reference sequence). The CDR3 runs to 11 residues. Trimming removed 4 bases at V and 8 bases at J, with 11 bases between.

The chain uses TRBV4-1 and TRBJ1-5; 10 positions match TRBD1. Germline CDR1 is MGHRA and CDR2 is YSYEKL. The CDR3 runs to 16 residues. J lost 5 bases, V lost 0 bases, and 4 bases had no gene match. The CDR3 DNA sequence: TGCGCCAGCAGCCAAGACCGGGACAGGGGATATCAGCCCCAGCATTTT. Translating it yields CASSQDRDRGYQPQHF.

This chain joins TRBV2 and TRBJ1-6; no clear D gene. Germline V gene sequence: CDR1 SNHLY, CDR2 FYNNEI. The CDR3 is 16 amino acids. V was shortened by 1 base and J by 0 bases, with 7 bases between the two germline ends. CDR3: CASSEGRLSYNSPLHF. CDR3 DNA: TGTGCCAGCAGTGAAGGGCGCCTCTCCTATAATTCACCCCTCCACTTT.

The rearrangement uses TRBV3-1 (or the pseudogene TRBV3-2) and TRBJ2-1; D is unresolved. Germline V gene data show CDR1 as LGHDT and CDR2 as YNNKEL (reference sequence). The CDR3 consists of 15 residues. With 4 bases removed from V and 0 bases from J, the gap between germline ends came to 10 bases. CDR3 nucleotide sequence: TGTGCCAGCAGCCGGAGCCCGAGCTCCTACAATGAGCAGTTCTTC. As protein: CASSRSPSSYNEQFF.

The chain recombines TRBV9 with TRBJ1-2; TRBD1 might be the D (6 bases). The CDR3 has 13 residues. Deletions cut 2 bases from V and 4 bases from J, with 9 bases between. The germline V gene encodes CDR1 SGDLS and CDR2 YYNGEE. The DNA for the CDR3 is TGTGCCAGCAGCGTGACAGGCGTCTATGGCTACACCTTC. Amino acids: CASSVTGVYGYTF.

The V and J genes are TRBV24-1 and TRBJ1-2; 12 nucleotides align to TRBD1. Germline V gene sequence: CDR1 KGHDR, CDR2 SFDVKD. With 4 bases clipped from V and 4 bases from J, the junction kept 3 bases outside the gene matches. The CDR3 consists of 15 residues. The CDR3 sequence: CATSEPGQGAYGYTF. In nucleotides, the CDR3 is TGTGCCACCAGTGAACCGGGACAGGGGGCCTATGGCTACACCTTC.

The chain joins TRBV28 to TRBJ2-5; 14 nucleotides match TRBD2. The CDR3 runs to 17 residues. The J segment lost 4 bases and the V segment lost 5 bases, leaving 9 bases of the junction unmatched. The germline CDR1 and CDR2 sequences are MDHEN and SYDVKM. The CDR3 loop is CASSLGLAGGIVETQYF. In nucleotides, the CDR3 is TGTGCCAGCAGTCTCGGACTAGCGGGGGGTATAGTAGAGACCCAGTACTTC.

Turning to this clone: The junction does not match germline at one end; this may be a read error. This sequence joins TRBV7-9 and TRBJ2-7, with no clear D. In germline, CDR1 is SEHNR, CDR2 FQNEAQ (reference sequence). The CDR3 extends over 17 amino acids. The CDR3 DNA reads TGTGCCAGCAGCTTAGTCTCATGGCAGGATTCCCATTACGGGCAGTACTTC. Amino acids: CASSLVSWQDSHYGQYF. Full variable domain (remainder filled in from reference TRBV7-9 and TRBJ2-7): DTGVSQNPRHKITKRGQNVTFRCDPISEHNRLYWYRQTLGQGPEFLTYFQNEAQLEKSRLLSDRFSAERPKGSFSTLEIQRTEQGDSAMYLCASSLVSWQDSHYGQYFGPGTRLTVT.

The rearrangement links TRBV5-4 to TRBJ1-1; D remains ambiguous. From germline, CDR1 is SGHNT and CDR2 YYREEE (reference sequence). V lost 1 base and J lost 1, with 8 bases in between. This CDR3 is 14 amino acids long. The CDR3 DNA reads TGTGCCAGCAGCTTGTCCCTGACGAACACTGAAGCTTTCTTT. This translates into CASSLSLTNTEAFF.

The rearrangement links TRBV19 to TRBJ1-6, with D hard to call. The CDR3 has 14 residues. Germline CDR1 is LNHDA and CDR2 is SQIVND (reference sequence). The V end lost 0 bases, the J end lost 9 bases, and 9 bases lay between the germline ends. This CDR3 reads CASSIEVVASPLHF. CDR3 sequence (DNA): TGTGCCAGTAGTATAGAAGTTGTTGCTTCACCCCTCCACTTT.

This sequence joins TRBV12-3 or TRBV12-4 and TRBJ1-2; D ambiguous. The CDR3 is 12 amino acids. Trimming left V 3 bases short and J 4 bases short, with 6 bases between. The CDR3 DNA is TGTGCCAGCAGTTTCTACAGCTATGGCTACACCTTC. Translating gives CASSFYSYGYTF.

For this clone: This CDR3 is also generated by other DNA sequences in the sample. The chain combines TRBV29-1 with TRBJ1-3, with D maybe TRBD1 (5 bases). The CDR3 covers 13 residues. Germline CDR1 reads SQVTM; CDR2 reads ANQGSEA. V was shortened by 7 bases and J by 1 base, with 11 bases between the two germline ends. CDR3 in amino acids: CSAVRGSGNTIYF. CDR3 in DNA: TGCAGCGCCGTACGGGGGTCTGGAAACACCATATATTTT.

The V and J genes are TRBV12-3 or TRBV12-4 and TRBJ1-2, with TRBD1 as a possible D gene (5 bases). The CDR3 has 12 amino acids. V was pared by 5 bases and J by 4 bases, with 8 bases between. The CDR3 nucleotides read TGTGCCAGCAGTAAAGGGGCCTATGGCTACACCTTC. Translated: CASSKGAYGYTF.

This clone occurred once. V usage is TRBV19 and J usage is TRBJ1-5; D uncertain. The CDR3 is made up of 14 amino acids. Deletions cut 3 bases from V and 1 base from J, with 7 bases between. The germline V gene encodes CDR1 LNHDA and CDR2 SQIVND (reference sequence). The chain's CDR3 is CASSMEWSNQPQHF. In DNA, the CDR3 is TGTGCCAGTAGTATGGAATGGAGCAATCAGCCCCAGCATTTT.

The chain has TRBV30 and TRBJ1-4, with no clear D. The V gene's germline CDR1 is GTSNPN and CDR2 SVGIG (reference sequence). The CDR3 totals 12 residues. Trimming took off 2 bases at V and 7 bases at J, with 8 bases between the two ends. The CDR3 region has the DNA TGTGCCTGGAGTCGACAAGGTGAAAAACTGTTTTTT. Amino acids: CAWSRQGEKLFF.